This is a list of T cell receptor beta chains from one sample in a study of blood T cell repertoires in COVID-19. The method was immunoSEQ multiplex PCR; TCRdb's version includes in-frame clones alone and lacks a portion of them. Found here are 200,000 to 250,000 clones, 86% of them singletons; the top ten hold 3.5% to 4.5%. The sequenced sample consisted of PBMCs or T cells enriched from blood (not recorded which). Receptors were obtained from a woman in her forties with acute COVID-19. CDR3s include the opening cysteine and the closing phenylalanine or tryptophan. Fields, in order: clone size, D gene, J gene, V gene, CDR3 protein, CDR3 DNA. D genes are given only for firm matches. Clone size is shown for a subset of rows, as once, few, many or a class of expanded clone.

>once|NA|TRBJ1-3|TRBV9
CASSGHRGDSGNTIYF
TGTGCCAGCAGCGGCCACCGGGGGGACTCTGGAAACACCATATATTTT
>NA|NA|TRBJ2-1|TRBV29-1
CSVEDRIGEQFF
TGCAGCGTTGAAGACAGGATTGGCGAGCAGTTCTTC
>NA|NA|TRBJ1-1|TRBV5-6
CASSLSHREGILNTEAFF
TGTGCCAGCAGCTTGAGTCACAGGGAGGGTATATTAAACACTGAAGCTTTCTTT
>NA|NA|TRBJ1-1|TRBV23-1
CASSQSAWTEAFF
TGCGCCAGCAGTCAATCGGCCTGGACTGAAGCTTTCTTT
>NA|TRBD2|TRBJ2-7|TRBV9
CASSVEWTSGYEQYF
TGTGCCAGCAGCGTAGAATGGACTAGCGGTTACGAGCAGTACTTC
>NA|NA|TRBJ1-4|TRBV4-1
CASSQESGLFGKLFF
TGCGCCAGCAGCCAAGAGTCGGGATTATTCGGAAAACTGTTTTTT
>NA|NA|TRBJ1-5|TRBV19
CASSLGGGQPQHF
TGTGCCAGTAGTCTGGGAGGAGGTCAGCCCCAGCATTTT
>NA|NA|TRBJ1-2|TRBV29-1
CSVETPQRSYGYTF
TGCAGCGTTGAGACTCCCCAGCGGTCCTATGGCTACACCTTC
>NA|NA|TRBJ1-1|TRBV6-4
CASSLEGGRPTEAFF
TGTGCCAGCAGCCTCGAGGGAGGGCGGCCCACTGAAGCTTTCTTT
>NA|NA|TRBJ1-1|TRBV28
CASRRGSGNTEAFF
TGTGCCAGCAGAAGGGGGAGTGGGAACACTGAAGCTTTCTTT
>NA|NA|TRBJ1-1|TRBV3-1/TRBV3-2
CASSQGGPGNTEAFF
TGTGCCAGCAGCCAAGGGGGGCCGGGGAACACTGAAGCTTTCTTT
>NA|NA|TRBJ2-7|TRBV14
CASSQELGAVYEQYF
TGTGCCAGCAGCCAAGAATTGGGGGCGGTCTACGAGCAGTACTTC
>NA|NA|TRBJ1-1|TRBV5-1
CASSRDLPRDTEAFF
TGCGCCAGCAGCCGTGATCTGCCACGGGACACTGAAGCTTTCTTT
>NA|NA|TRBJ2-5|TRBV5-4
CASRPLQGVETQYF
TGTGCCAGCAGGCCCCTCCAGGGTGTGGAGACCCAGTACTTC
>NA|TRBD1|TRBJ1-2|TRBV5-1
CASSWDSSNYGYTF
TGCGCCAGCAGCTGGGACAGCTCTAACTATGGCTACACCTTC
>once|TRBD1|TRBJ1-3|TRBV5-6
CASSDRGSGNTIYF
TGTGCCAGCAGCGACAGGGGCTCTGGAAACACCATATATTTT
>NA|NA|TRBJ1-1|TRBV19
CASGQLNTEAFF
TGTGCCAGCGGACAGTTAAACACTGAAGCTTTCTTT
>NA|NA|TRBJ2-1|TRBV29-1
CSAEALDRLSNEQFF
TGCAGCGCCGAGGCATTGGACAGATTAAGTAATGAGCAGTTCTTC
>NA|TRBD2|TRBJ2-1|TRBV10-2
CATFAGGISYNEQFF
TGCGCCACCTTTGCGGGGGGGATATCCTACAATGAGCAGTTCTTC
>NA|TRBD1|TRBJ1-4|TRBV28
CATRRLSTGWGEKLFF
TGTGCTACAAGACGGTTATCGACAGGGTGGGGGGAAAAACTGTTTTTT
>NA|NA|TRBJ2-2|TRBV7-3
CASSLAGRSVAGELFF
TGTGCCAGCAGCTTAGCGGGGCGGTCGGTGGCCGGGGAGCTGTTTTTT
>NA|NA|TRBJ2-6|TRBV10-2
CASSETGRTGANVLTF
TGCGCCAGCAGTGAGACTGGGAGGACTGGGGCCAACGTCCTGACTTTC
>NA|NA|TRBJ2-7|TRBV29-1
CSKDRLERNSYEQYF
TGCAGCAAGGACCGACTGGAGCGGAACTCCTACGAGCAGTACTTC
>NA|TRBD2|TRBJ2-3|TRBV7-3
CASSLNLAGGTDTQYF
TGTGCCAGCAGCTTAAATCTAGCGGGGGGCACAGATACGCAGTATTTT
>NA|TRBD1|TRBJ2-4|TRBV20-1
CSASEGATKNIQYF
TGCAGTGCTAGTGAGGGGGCAACCAAAAACATTCAGTACTTC
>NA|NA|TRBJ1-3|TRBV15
CATSRDPRAGNTIYF
TGTGCCACCAGCAGAGACCCCAGGGCTGGAAACACCATATATTTT
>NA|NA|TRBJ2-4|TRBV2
CAIHKQESKNIQYF
TGTGCCATCCACAAACAGGAATCCAAAAACATTCAGTACTTC